The sequence of this TCR beta chain was determined in a study of beta chain features in type 1 diabetes. Study conclusions and caveats: Type 1 diabetes patients showed a moderate but significant shortening of TCRB CDR3s in all four CD4+ subsets.

A note on this clone: Its antigen is as yet unknown.

CDR1 LGHNA and CDR2 YSLEER come from the germline V gene. The CDR3 extends over 14 amino acids. Deletions cut 0 bases from V and 0 bases from J, with 5 bases between. Reverse transcription of all isolated RNA meant that expressed TCRB transcripts were sequenced. The method was immunoSEQ multiplex PCR; TCRdb's version includes in-frame clones alone and lacks a portion of them. This table has around 130,000 clones, roughly 10% appearing once. Material: central memory CD4+ T cells from blood. The rearrangement joins TRBV4-3 to TRBJ1-1; D unclear. This TCR derives from a young man with type 1 diabetes. This CDR3 reads CASSQESMNTEAFF. DNA of the CDR3: TGCGCCAGCAGCCAAGAGAGTATGAACACTGAAGCTTTCTTT.